The 21 T cell receptor beta chains presented below share a single source sample, sequenced in a study of cytomegalovirus exposure and HLA in healthy donors. PCR used 60 Vbeta primers and 13 Jbeta primers. TCRdb keeps only in-frame clones here, not all; method: immunoSEQ multiplex PCR. The sample shows tens of thousands of clones, 75% to 85% of them seen only once. Specimen: PBMCs. Receptors originate from a man aged 25-45 years in good health and CMV-seronegative.

The J gene is TRBJ2-7, the V gene TRBV6-6; D possibly corresponds to TRBD1 (5 bases). The CDR3 has 13 residues. Germline CDR1 and CDR2: MNHNY and SVGAGI (reference sequence). The germline V and J ends were trimmed by 6 bases and 2 bases, with 11 bases remaining between them. This CDR3 reads CASSPTGTYEQYF. In nucleotides, the CDR3 is TGTGCCAGCAGCCCAACAGGAACCTACGAGCAGTACTTC.

This clone was detected a few times. The chain is built from TRBV7-8 and TRBJ2-7, with 8 bases lining up with TRBD2. The germline gives CDR1 SGHVS, CDR2 FQNEAQ. CDR3 size: 14 residues. V shed 7 bases and J 7 bases; nucleotides not matched to a gene: 12. The CDR3 bases are TGTGCCAGCAACCCCTTCGGGGGGGCAGGAGAGCAGTACTTC. Its translation is CASNPFGGAGEQYF.

The chain uses TRBV5-1 and TRBJ1-2, with no clear D. The CDR3 totals 13 residues. Per the germline V gene, CDR1 is SGHRS and CDR2 is YFSETQ. The V end lost 3 bases, the J end lost 8 bases, and 14 bases lay between the germline ends. The CDR3 DNA reads as TGCGCCAGCAGCTGGGCCTCTGGGGAGGGCTACACCTTC. This encodes CASSWASGEGYTF.

Only one count was recorded for this clone. The chain recombines TRBV7-9 with TRBJ2-3; 7 bases agree with TRBD2. V was pared by 10 bases and J by 3 bases, with 7 bases of the junction left unmatched. This CDR3 is 13 amino acids long. CDR1 and CDR2 from the germline V gene are SEHNR and FQNEAQ (reference sequence). CDR3 sequence (DNA): TGTGCCACAGCGGGGAGGTTGACAGATACGCAGTATTTT. It yields the protein CATAGRLTDTQYF. The variable domain in full, completed from reference TRBV7-9 and TRBJ2-3, reads DTGVSQNPRHKITKRGQNVTFRCDPISEHNRLYWYRQTLGQGPEFLTYFQNEAQLEKSRLLSDRFSAERPKGSFSTLEIQRTEQGDSAMYLCATAGRLTDTQYFGPGTRLTVL.

This sequence joins TRBV5-5 and TRBJ2-3; 8 positions match TRBD2. The germline gives CDR1 SGHKS, CDR2 YYEKEE (reference sequence). CDR3 length: 18 residues. The V gene end was trimmed by 1 base and the J gene end by 1 base; junction bases not matched to a gene: 11. The CDR3 spells CASSLWSSGADRTDTQYF. CDR3 bases: TGTGCCAGCAGCTTGTGGAGTAGCGGGGCGGATCGCACAGATACGCAGTATTTT.

This rearrangement joins TRBV7-9 to TRBJ2-2, with TRBD2 matching over 11 bases. The germline V gene has CDR1 SEHNR and CDR2 FQNEAQ (reference sequence). The V gene end was trimmed by 5 bases and the J gene end by 0 bases; junction bases not matched to a gene: 2. CDR3 length equals 16 residues. CDR3: CASSPSGRSNTGELFF. For the CDR3, the DNA is TGTGCCAGCAGCCCTAGCGGGAGGTCGAACACCGGGGAGCTGTTTTTT.

The rearrangement uses TRBV11-2 and TRBJ2-1, with 7 bases lining up with TRBD2. Germline V gene data show CDR1 as SGHAT and CDR2 as FQNNGV. CDR3 size: 16 residues. Losses at the gene ends were 4 bases for V and 8 bases for J; bases not matched to a gene: 14. In nucleotides, the CDR3 is TGTGCCAGCAGCTCCCGTAGCGGGTGGCTCAGCGATGAGCAGTTCTTC. Translated, it gives CASSSRSGWLSDEQFF.

This sequence joins TRBV5-1 and TRBJ2-7, with D tentatively TRBD1 (6 bases). Germline assignment: CDR1 SGHRS and CDR2 YFSETQ. This CDR3 spans 14 amino acids. Trimming took 3 bases from V and 2 from J, leaving 12 bases between them. CDR3 coding DNA: TGCGCCAGCAGCTCGACAGGTGCAGCCTACGAGCAGTACTTC. Protein: CASSSTGAAYEQYF.

Here the CDR3 reads CASSQDWANYGYTF. In DNA form, the CDR3 reads TGCGCCAGCAGCCAAGATTGGGCGAACTATGGCTACACCTTC. The J gene is TRBJ1-2, the V gene TRBV4-3; D is unclear. Germline lookup yields CDR1 LGHNA and CDR2 YSLEER. The CDR3 totals 14 residues. The V end lost 0 bases, the J end lost 2 bases, and 7 bases lay between the germline ends.

The gene calls are TRBV10-1 and TRBJ1-2, with TRBD1 identical over 8 bases. The CDR3 is 16 residues long. J gave up 0 bases and V 2 bases, and 5 bases lay outside the gene matches. Per germline, CDR1 WNHNN and CDR2 SYGVQD (reference sequence). The CDR3 region is CASSEMGTGANYGYTF. Here the CDR3 DNA reads TGCGCCAGCAGTGAGATGGGGACAGGAGCTAACTATGGCTACACCTTC.

The rearrangement joins TRBV7-2 to TRBJ2-5, with D maybe TRBD1 (6 bases). Trimming shortened V by 5 bases and J by 5 bases, and 15 bases separated the two germline ends. This CDR3 has 14 residues. CDR1 and CDR2 (germline): SGHTA, FQGNSA. The CDR3 reads CASSPTGIGETQYF. Written as DNA, the CDR3 is TGTGCCAGCAGCCCTACAGGGATTGGGGAGACCCAGTACTTC.

The gene calls are TRBV7-6 and TRBJ2-7, with 13 bases aligning to TRBD2. V was clipped by 5 bases and J by 2 bases; unmatched bases: 6. Germline V gives CDR1 SGHVS, CDR2 FNYEAQ. The CDR3 length is 16 residues. The CDR3 DNA reads as TGTGCCAGCAGCCCGGGACTAGCGGGACCAACCTACGAGCAGTACTTC. This gives the protein CASSPGLAGPTYEQYF.

This clone was seen a few times. The rearrangement uses TRBV5-1 and TRBJ1-1; maybe TRBD1 (5 bases). CDR3 size: 13 residues. The V gene's germline CDR1 is SGHRS and CDR2 YFSETQ. V gave up 5 bases and J gave up 0 bases, with 8 bases separating them. In nucleotides, the CDR3 is TGCGCCAGCAGTTTGACAGTGAACACTGAAGCTTTCTTT. Amino acids: CASSLTVNTEAFF.

The chain employs TRBV6-1 and TRBJ2-1; the match to TRBD1 covers 10 bases. In germline, CDR1 is MNHNS, CDR2 SASEGT. V gave up 9 bases and J gave up 6 bases; unmatched junction bases: 2. This CDR3 has 12 amino acids. CDR3 loop: CASWTGGNEQFF. In DNA, the CDR3 is TGTGCCAGTTGGACAGGGGGCAATGAGCAGTTCTTC.

The chain has TRBV4-1 and TRBJ2-7, with 13 bases fitting TRBD2. This CDR3 has 16 residues. Unmatched junction bases numbered 2, after V lost 0 bases and J lost 3 bases. The germline CDR1 and CDR2 sequences are MGHRA and YSYEKL. The CDR3 region has the DNA TGCGCCAGCAGCCAAGAGCGACTAGCGGGAGGCTACGAGCAGTACTTC. Translated, it gives CASSQERLAGGYEQYF.

The chain uses TRBV25-1 and TRBJ1-1; 7 positions match TRBD1. CDR1 MGHDK and CDR2 SYGVNS come from the germline V gene. The CDR3 totals 16 residues. Trimming at V came to 4 bases and at J to 6 bases, leaving 14 bases not matched to a gene. The CDR3 nucleotides are TGTGCCAGCAGTGCCGAGACAGGGAATGATTGGGCTGAAGCTTTCTTT. It specifies CASSAETGNDWAEAFF. The complete variable domain, with remaining parts taken from reference TRBV25-1 and TRBJ1-1, reads EADIYQTPRYLVIGTGKKITLECSQTMGHDKMYWYQQDPGMELHLIHYSYGVNSTEKGDLSSESTVSRIRTEHFPLTLESARPSHTSQYLCASSAETGNDWAEAFFGQGTRLTVV.

The genes are TRBV29-1 and TRBJ2-1, with 7 nucleotides matching TRBD2. V shed 7 bases and J 8 bases; nucleotides not matched to a gene: 11. The CDR3 has 13 residues. CDR1 and CDR2 (germline): SQVTM, ANQGSEA. The CDR3, as DNA: TGCAGCGCCTCGGGCGGGAGTGGGTATGAGCAGTTCTTC. The encoded protein is CSASGGSGYEQFF.

J is TRBJ1-1 and V is TRBV9; D is unclear. The CDR3 runs to 14 residues. The V and J ends lost 0 bases and 1 base respectively, with 7 bases between them. Germline loops: CDR1 SGDLS, CDR2 YYNGEE. CDR3 bases: TGTGCCAGCAGCGTAGATCTGGCGAACACTGAAGCTTTCTTT. It specifies CASSVDLANTEAFF.

V and J are TRBV7-9 and TRBJ2-7, with D tentatively TRBD2 (6 bases). The V and J ends lost 2 bases and 7 bases respectively, with 15 bases between them. The CDR3 length is 14 residues. Germline V lookup: CDR1 SEHNR, CDR2 FQNEAQ (reference sequence). The CDR3 DNA sequence: TGTGCCAGCAGCTTATACTCGGGTGGGGGGGAGCAGTACTTC. This sequence encodes CASSLYSGGGEQYF.

The genes are TRBV9 and TRBJ1-1, with 9 bases that match TRBD1. Losses at the gene ends were 3 bases for V and 3 bases for J; bases not matched to a gene: 3. The CDR3 has 14 amino acids. The germline gives CDR1 SGDLS, CDR2 YYNGEE. The CDR3 sequence: CASSATGGHTEAFF. The CDR3 coding sequence is TGTGCCAGCAGCGCCACAGGGGGCCACACTGAAGCTTTCTTT.

This chain joins TRBV7-2 and TRBJ2-1, with 9 nucleotides matching TRBD2. CDR3 size: 15 residues. Per germline, CDR1 SGHTA and CDR2 FQGNSA. V shed 6 bases, J shed 4 bases, and the junction held 7 bases outside the gene matches. The DNA of the CDR3 is TGTGCCAGCAGAGGAGCGGGGGGCCGATACAATGAGCAGTTCTTC. This gives the protein CASRGAGGRYNEQFF.